This T cell receptor beta chain originates from a study of cytomegalovirus exposure and HLA in healthy donors. The study's findings and limits: Cytomegalovirus status was reportedly diagnosed by the classifier with high specificity and sensitivity. Across donors, sequencing depth was assumed by presence/absence analyses to be roughly uniform.

On this clone itself: Its antigen is not identified.

The CDR3 is 14 amino acids. Germline V gene data show CDR1 as SGHNT and CDR2 as YYREEE (reference sequence). The ends were cut back, 1 base at V and 4 bases at J, with 11 bases in the middle. In the PCR, 60 Vbeta and 13 Jbeta primers were used. The method was immunoSEQ multiplex PCR; TCRdb's version includes in-frame clones alone and lacks a portion of them. This sample has 65,000 or so clones; 70% to 85% occur once, and the top ten carry 3%. Healthy individuals who donated bone marrow served as the donors. Sample: PBMCs. The sequence came from a girl under 18 in good health and CMV-seropositive. The V call is TRBV5-4, the J call TRBJ1-2; D unclear. This chain's CDR3 is CASSLRSLPYGYTF. In DNA form, the CDR3 reads TGTGCCAGCAGCTTGCGTTCTCTTCCCTATGGCTACACCTTC. Full variable domain (remainder filled in from reference TRBV5-4 and TRBJ1-2): ETGVTQSPTHLIKTRGQQVTLRCSSQSGHNTVSWYQQALGQGPQFIFQYYREEENGRGNFPPRFSGLQFPNYSSELNVNALELDDSALYLCASSLRSLPYGYTFGSGTRLTVV.